The present T cell receptor (beta chain) was sequenced within a study of shared T cell receptors in the human thymus. Measured with immunoSEQ multiplex PCR; TCRdb has only the in-frame clones, and not every one. This sample has hundreds of thousands of clones; 85% to 90% occur once, and the top ten carry 0.01%. The V end lost 4 bases, the J end lost 2 bases, and 10 bases lay between the germline ends. This CDR3 region has 14 residues. CDR1 and CDR2 from the germline V gene are MNHEY and SMNVEV (reference sequence). These records were also assigned to another study, of human thymus T cells. In that study: Those donating were healthy Finnish infants in corrective surgery for congenital heart defects. Thymic resections from corrective heart surgery supplied the tissue. Use of V and J genes seemed skewed within the thymic and blood repertoires. A high degree of thymic repertoire overlap among unrelated individuals was reported in related research.

V and J are TRBV27 and TRBJ2-3; the D is unclear. Material for sequencing was thymocytes. This receptor was obtained from a boy under three years old with a congenital heart defect. In DNA form, the CDR3 reads TGTGCCAGCAGTTGCAGGTCACCCACAGATACGCAGTATTTT. Encoded protein: CASSCRSPTDTQYF.